These 29 T cell receptor beta chains were all obtained from the same sample, sequenced in a study of CD8 T cells in Susac syndrome. cDNA came from roughly 0.53 to 1 ug RNA primed by random hexamers. TCRdb ran MiXCR on the immunoSEQ multiplex PCR reads and lists one entry per CDR3 protein. The table shows about 190,000 distinct CDR3 sequences, with about 95% occurring only once. Sequences were obtained from CD8+ T cells from PBMCs. The receptor source for this set is a human donor with Susac syndrome.

This chain uses TRBV7-9 with TRBJ2-7; 7 bases match TRBD1. V trimming: 0 bases; J trimming: 1 base; junction bases outside the gene matches: 3. The CDR3 is 15 amino acids. In germline, CDR1 is SEHNR, CDR2 FQNEAQ (reference sequence). This CDR3 reads CASSLARGQSYEQYF. The DNA for the CDR3 is TGTGCCAGCAGCTTAGCGAGGGGACAGTCCTACGAGCAGTACTTC.

The V call is TRBV2, the J call TRBJ1-6; D call uncertain. This CDR3 is 14 amino acids long. Germline loops: CDR1 SNHLY, CDR2 FYNNEI. Between the trimmed V and J ends, which lost 4 bases and 3 bases, there was a span of 7 bases. The CDR3 is CASSVGFYNSPLHF. Here the CDR3 DNA reads TGTGCCAGCAGTGTAGGGTTCTATAATTCACCCCTCCACTTT.

The chain uses TRBV7-2 and TRBJ2-2, with 10 bases identical to TRBD2. CDR3 size: 16 residues. The junction had 4 bases not matched to a gene; V was cut back by 5 bases and J by 1 base. CDR1 and CDR2 (germline): SGHTA, FQGNSA. The CDR3 DNA sequence: TGTGCCAGCAGCCAGACTAGCGGGTTGAACACCGGGGAGCTGTTTTTT. It codes for CASSQTSGLNTGELFF.

The V and J genes are TRBV12-3 or TRBV12-4 and TRBJ1-2, with 8 nucleotides matching TRBD1. V lost 6 bases, J lost 6 bases, and 6 bases stayed unmatched. The CDR3 runs to 13 residues. CDR3 coding DNA: TGTGCCAGCAGCACCGGGACAGGAGATGGCTACACCTTC. This gives the protein CASSTGTGDGYTF.

The V and J genes are TRBV4-1 and TRBJ2-1, with D tentatively TRBD1 (7 bases). Trimming took 3 bases from V and 5 from J, leaving 32 bases between them. CDR1 and CDR2 from the germline V gene are MGHRA and YSYEKL. This CDR3 spans 21 amino acids. CDR3 in amino acids: CASSQGLTGILGTSNDNEQFF. The CDR3 nucleotides read TGCGCCAGCAGCCAGGGACTGACAGGGATTCTAGGGACGAGCAACGACAATGAGCAGTTCTTC.

This clonotype occurred once. V is TRBV4-1 and J is TRBJ2-2; D unresolved. Germline CDR1 and CDR2: MGHRA and YSYEKL. The CDR3 is 15 amino acids. Trimming removed 4 bases from V and 1 base from J, with 10 bases in between. CDR3 in DNA: TGCGCCAGCAGCCTAGGCGTCGTGAACACCGGGGAGCTGTTTTTT. As protein: CASSLGVVNTGELFF.

The V call is TRBV6-2 or TRBV6-3, the J call TRBJ2-7, with D hard to call. Per germline, CDR1 MNHEY and CDR2 SVGEGT. V lost 10 bases and J 4 bases, leaving 14 bases between the germline ends. The length of the CDR3 is 12 residues. CDR3 bases: TGTGCCACGAAGGTCAGATTATACGAGCAGTACTTC. Its translation is CATKVRLYEQYF.

The chain recombines TRBV15 with TRBJ2-1; possible D gene TRBD2, 7 bases. V lost 0 bases, J lost 10 bases, and 13 bases lay in between. Per germline, CDR1 LNHNV and CDR2 YYDKDF (reference sequence). The CDR3 spans 14 residues. The CDR3 spells CATSRDRGATEQFF. The CDR3 coding sequence is TGTGCCACCAGCAGAGACCGGGGGGCCACCGAGCAGTTCTTC.

The rearrangement links TRBV11-1 to TRBJ2-1; the match to TRBD2 covers 13 bases. J lost 7 bases, V lost 5 bases, and 11 bases had no gene match. Germline V lookup: CDR1 SGHAT, CDR2 FQDESV (reference sequence). CDR3 length equals 17 residues. The CDR3 DNA sequence: TGTGCCAGCAGCCCGAACACACTAGCGGGAGGGCCTAATGAGCAGTTCTTC. Translating it yields CASSPNTLAGGPNEQFF.

The V gene is TRBV12-3 or TRBV12-4, the J gene TRBJ1-2, with D tentatively TRBD1 (5 bases). The CDR3 is 15 residues long. Trimming pared 3 bases from V and 4 bases from J, leaving 15 bases between. The CDR3 sequence is CASSFFRGGGYGYTF. CDR3 nucleotide sequence: TGTGCCAGCAGTTTTTTCCGGGGTGGGGGCTATGGCTACACCTTC.

This chain uses TRBV12-5 with TRBJ2-1; TRBD1 or TRBD2 may be the D gene (5 bases each). The CDR3 has 13 amino acids. V lost 5 bases and J 12 bases, leaving 17 bases between the germline ends. Germline V gene data show CDR1 as LGHNT and CDR2 as FRNRAP. In DNA form, the CDR3 reads TGTGCTAGTGGTCTGAGGGGCGCCGAGGGGCAGTTCTTC. It encodes CASGLRGAEGQFF. Complete variable domain (other parts from reference TRBV12-5 and TRBJ2-1): DARVTQTPRHKVTEMGQEVTMRCQPILGHNTVFWYRQTMMQGLELLAYFRNRAPLDDSGMPKDRFSAEMPDATLATLKIQPSEPRDSAVYFCASGLRGAEGQFFGPGTRLTVL.

Regarding this clonotype: One end of the junction varies from germline; a read error may be responsible. The rearrangement links TRBV4-1 to TRBJ1-1; 7 bases align to TRBD1. CDR1 and CDR2 from the germline V gene are MGHRA and YSYEKL. CDR3 size: 15 residues. The CDR3 DNA reads TGCACCAGCAGCCAGCCGGGACAGATGAACACTGAAGCTTTCTTT. Amino acid sequence: CTSSQPGQMNTEAFF.

The chain carries TRBV2 and TRBJ2-7; D not certain. Germline V CDR1 and CDR2: SNHLY, FYNNEI. The CDR3 consists of 11 residues. V was clipped by 0 bases and J by 7 bases, with 4 bases between them. The CDR3 protein is CASSEAGEQYF. The DNA for the CDR3 is TGTGCCAGCAGTGAAGCAGGGGAGCAGTACTTC.

V gene TRBV6-1 combines with J gene TRBJ1-1; 11 nucleotides agree with TRBD1. Germline CDR1 is MNHNS and CDR2 is SASEGT. The V and J ends lost 6 bases and 0 bases, in that order; junction bases with no gene match: 6. The CDR3 is 16 amino acids. CDR3 DNA: TGTGCCAGCAGCCCGGGACAGGGGGGGATGAACACTGAAGCTTTCTTT. Its translation: CASSPGQGGMNTEAFF.

The chain has TRBV15 and TRBJ1-1; D remains ambiguous. Trimming took off 0 bases at V and 6 bases at J, with 17 bases between the two ends. The CDR3 runs 16 residues. Germline V gene sequence: CDR1 LNHNV, CDR2 YYDKDF (reference sequence). CDR3 in DNA: TGTGCCACCAGCAGAGAGTTGAGCACCCAAAGGGCTGAAGCTTTCTTT. Translation gives CATSRELSTQRAEAFF.

The V and J genes are TRBV6-6 and TRBJ2-1, with D perhaps matching TRBD1 or TRBD2 (6 bases each). The CDR3 has 15 residues. Trimming pared 2 bases from V and 4 bases from J, leaving 12 bases between. Germline V gene lookup returns CDR1 MNHNY and CDR2 SVGAGI (reference sequence). The CDR3 DNA is TGTGCCAGCAGTTACAGGGGGGACCTTTACAATGAGCAGTTCTTC. Translating it yields CASSYRGDLYNEQFF.

This sequence joins TRBV4-1 and TRBJ2-1; no firm D call. The V end was cut by 1 base, the J end by 10 bases, with 20 bases between. Germline assignment: CDR1 MGHRA and CDR2 YSYEKL. The CDR3 has 16 residues. In DNA form, the CDR3 reads TGCGCCAGCAGCCAAGCTTCTCAACCGTTGGTCGGCGAGCAGTTCTTC. Encoded protein: CASSQASQPLVGEQFF.

This rearrangement joins TRBV7-9 to TRBJ1-1; a possible D gene is TRBD1 (5 bases). Germline V gene lookup returns CDR1 SEHNR and CDR2 FQNEAQ (reference sequence). This CDR3 has 13 residues. Deletions cut 8 bases from V and 0 bases from J, with 10 bases between. CDR3 sequence reads: CASEGTMNTEAFF. The CDR3 DNA reads as TGTGCCAGCGAGGGGACCATGAACACTGAAGCTTTCTTT.

The rearrangement joins TRBV30 to TRBJ2-7; 7 bases line up with TRBD2. The CDR3 extends over 14 amino acids. V shed 0 bases and J 5 bases; nucleotides not matched to a gene: 7. Germline V CDR1 and CDR2: GTSNPN, SVGIG (reference sequence). CDR3 sequence reads: CAWSVGGSSNEQYF. The CDR3 nucleotides read TGTGCCTGGAGTGTCGGGGGGTCGTCGAACGAGCAGTACTTC.

The rearrangement uses TRBV27 and TRBJ2-1, with 7 positions matching TRBD2. The CDR3 sequence is 14 residues long. The trim removed 5 bases at V and 8 bases at J, leaving 9 bases unmatched. Germline values: CDR1 MNHEY, CDR2 SMNVEV (reference sequence). CDR3 in amino acids: CASSPGLDSYEQFF. In nucleotides, the CDR3 is TGTGCCAGCAGTCCTGGACTAGACTCCTATGAGCAGTTCTTC.

This chain uses TRBV7-9 with TRBJ1-1; no definite D call. Trimming took off 3 bases at V and 3 bases at J, with 11 bases between the two ends. This CDR3 contains 14 residues. CDR1 SEHNR and CDR2 FQNEAQ come from the germline V gene (reference sequence). CDR3 DNA sequence: TGTGCCAGCAGCTTGAGCGGGGATGACACTGAAGCTTTCTTT. It specifies CASSLSGDDTEAFF.

The V and J genes are TRBV3-1 and TRBJ1-1, with D hard to call. Germline CDR1 is LGHDT and CDR2 is YNNKEL (reference sequence). CDR3 length: 11 amino acids. The V and J ends lost 4 bases and 1 base respectively, with 1 base between them. The CDR3: CASSRNTEAFF. The CDR3 nucleotides read TGTGCCAGCAGCCGGAACACTGAAGCTTTCTTT.

The table lists this clonotype with a count of one. V is TRBV3-1 and J is TRBJ2-1; TRBD2 matches 13 bases. This CDR3 has 15 residues. Germline CDR1 reads LGHDT; CDR2 reads YNNKEL (reference sequence). Trimming cost V 0 bases and J 15 bases; bases outside gene matches: 8. The CDR3 sequence: CASSQDWTSGRLTFF. As DNA, the CDR3 is TGTGCCAGCAGCCAAGATTGGACTAGCGGGAGACTTACGTTCTTC.

The genes are TRBV11-2 and TRBJ2-1, with 8 bases fitting TRBD1. J was trimmed by 6 bases and V by 4 bases; bases with no gene match: 5. Germline values: CDR1 SGHAT, CDR2 FQNNGV. The CDR3 has 14 amino acids. CDR3 DNA sequence: TGTGCCAGCAGCTCGATAACAGGGGGCAATGAGCAGTTCTTC. Translated: CASSSITGGNEQFF. The full variable domain, in which reference TRBV11-2 and TRBJ2-1 provide the parts outside the CDR3, is EAGVAQSPRYKIIEKRQSVAFWCNPISGHATLYWYQQILGQGPKLLIQFQNNGVVDDSQLPKDRFSAERLKGVDSTLKIQPAKLEDSAVYLCASSSITGGNEQFFGPGTRLTVL.

In its sample, this clonotype was seen once. The chain is built from TRBV19 and TRBJ1-2, with TRBD1 matching over 9 bases. V lost 5 bases and J lost 4; bases outside the gene matches: 8. The germline V gene has CDR1 LNHDA and CDR2 SQIVND (reference sequence). There are 15 residues in the CDR3. This chain's CDR3 is CASSLTGTGIYGYTF. CDR3 sequence (DNA): TGTGCCAGTAGTCTCACCGGGACAGGGATCTATGGCTACACCTTC.

The V and J genes are TRBV11-2 and TRBJ2-2, with D perhaps matching TRBD2 (5 bases). This CDR3 has 15 residues. Germline V CDR1 and CDR2: SGHAT, FQNNGV. V dropped 1 base and J dropped 5 bases, with 11 bases sitting between them. CDR3: CASSLVMRETGELFF. CDR3 coding DNA: TGTGCCAGCAGCTTAGTTATGAGGGAGACCGGGGAGCTGTTTTTT.

DNA for the CDR3: TGTGCCAGCAGCCCGGAACCGGGACTCTCCTACGAGCAGTACTTC. Translated, it gives CASSPEPGLSYEQYF. The chain links TRBV5-6 to TRBJ2-7; D is possibly TRBD2 (6 bases). CDR1 and CDR2 from the germline V gene are SGHDT and YYEEEE. This CDR3 has 15 residues. Trimming pared 4 bases from V and 0 bases from J, leaving 14 bases between.

The chain uses TRBV14 and TRBJ2-7; TRBD1 might be the D (6 bases). Germline CDR1 SGHDN, CDR2 FVKESK. V was trimmed by 0 bases and J by 7 bases, leaving 22 bases between them. CDR3 size: 17 residues. The CDR3: CASSQDSRRAGAKEQYF. In DNA form, the CDR3 reads TGTGCCAGCAGCCAAGATTCCCGTAGGGCAGGGGCTAAGGAGCAGTACTTC.

The chain has TRBV13 and TRBJ2-1; D is uncertain. The CDR3 has 12 amino acids. Looked up from germline, CDR1 is PRHDT and CDR2 is FYEKMQ (reference sequence). The V end lost 4 bases, the J end lost 15 bases, and 16 bases lay between the germline ends. CDR3 residues: CASSSFAYPPFF. In DNA, the CDR3 is TGTGCCAGCAGCTCCTTTGCTTATCCGCCGTTCTTC.